This T cell receptor beta chain was recovered during a study of blood T cells in healthy people across ages. With respect to this clonotype: As yet, its antigen is unknown.

Study-level points and caveats: PBMC samples, being unsorted, prevented any conclusive comparison of naive and antigen-experienced cells.

A second PCR of about 6 to 12 cycles used a sample-barcoded 5' primer and a J-beta primer mix. Via MiXCR, TCRdb re-called the 5' RACE reads, giving one row per CDR3 protein. The data contain 500,000 to 550,000 distinct CDR3 sequences, more than 20% of them singletons. The CDR3 extends over 14 amino acids. J gave up 7 bases and V 5 bases, and 7 bases lay outside the gene matches. Germline V gene lookup returns CDR1 SGHTA and CDR2 FQGNSA. The same data also went into a second study, on T cells of mothers and their children. That source adds: Five or six children and their three healthy Caucasian mothers were the donors. Sequencing returned over 8 million TCR beta CDR3 reads per mother and about 2.9 million per child. The overlap seen between related mothers and children slightly exceeded that of unrelated pairs, though not significantly.

Sequences were obtained from blood. This TCR was recovered from a boy between 10 and 17 years old in good health. V and J are TRBV7-2 and TRBJ2-5; TRBD2 matches 10 bases. The CDR3 here is CASSEGAGGRTQYF. The CDR3 DNA reads as TGTGCCAGCAGCGAAGGAGCGGGGGGGCGGACCCAGTACTTC. Variable domain in full (rest from reference TRBV7-2 and TRBJ2-5): GAGVSQSPSNKVTEKGKDVELRCDPISGHTALYWYRQSLGQGLEFLIYFQGNSAPDKSGLPSDRFSAERTGGSVSTLTIQRTQQEDSAVYLCASSEGAGGRTQYFGPGTRLLVL.